One sample yielded the 17 T cell receptor beta chains listed below, sequenced in a study of T-cell memory formation after mild COVID-19. Using its own MiXCR run on the 5' RACE reads, TCRdb lists one record per CDR3 protein. The profile shows around 370,000 distinct CDR3 sequences, roughly 21% of them singletons. The source material was PBMCs or a T cell subset sorted from them (not recorded which). The origin of the receptors is an adult woman who had mild COVID-19 (a few samples of this study predate the infection). Cell type and time point are not known.

This clonotype was counted between two and nine times. The chain employs TRBV7-6 and TRBJ2-5; D gene unclear. The CDR3 is 13 residues long. V lost 3 bases and J 4 bases, leaving 9 bases between the germline ends. The germline V gene encodes CDR1 SGHVS and CDR2 FNYEAQ. Written as DNA, the CDR3 is TGTGCCAGCAGCTTCGGATATGGAGAGACCCAGTACTTC. Its protein product is CASSFGYGETQYF.

The rearrangement uses TRBV30 and TRBJ2-7; D is undetermined. CDR3 size: 12 residues. The V gene lost 4 bases and the J gene lost 3 bases, with 10 bases spanning the gap. Germline V lookup: CDR1 GTSNPN, CDR2 SVGIG (reference sequence). The CDR3 DNA follows: TGTGCCTGGATAGGCGGAAACTACGAGCAGTACTTC. Translation: CAWIGGNYEQYF.

CDR3 sequence reads: CSARDGAGGPREQFF. The CDR3 nucleotides read TGCAGTGCTAGAGATGGGGCGGGAGGGCCAAGGGAGCAGTTCTTC. The chain employs TRBV20-1 and TRBJ2-1; 9 bases map to TRBD2. The CDR3 consists of 15 residues. V shed 0 bases and J 10 bases; nucleotides not matched to a gene: 10. The germline gives CDR1 DFQATT, CDR2 SNEGSKA (reference sequence).

This clonotype was detected only a few times. The V gene is TRBV6-1, the J gene TRBJ2-2, with 10 bases identical to TRBD2. The CDR3 runs 18 residues. With 9 bases clipped from V and 1 base from J, the junction kept 14 bases outside the gene matches. Germline-derived CDR1 and CDR2 are MNHNS and SASEGT. In nucleotides, the CDR3 is TGTGCCAGAGCGTTAATAGTCTTAGCGGGAGGGAACACCGGGGAGCTGTTTTTT. It specifies CARALIVLAGGNTGELFF.

This clonotype came up a few times. CDR3 coding DNA: TGTGCCAGTAGTATGGGACAGGGATCGGCTGGGGCCAACGTCCTGACTTTC. Its translation is CASSMGQGSAGANVLTF. The chain links TRBV19 to TRBJ2-6; 9 bases are a match to TRBD1. The CDR3 spans 17 residues. Losses at the gene ends were 3 bases for V and 2 bases for J; bases not matched to a gene: 5. CDR1 LNHDA and CDR2 SQIVND come from the germline V gene (reference sequence).

The chain uses TRBV3-1 and TRBJ1-1; D is unresolved. CDR1 is LGHDT and CDR2 is YNNKEL in the germline V gene (reference sequence). V lost 4 bases and J lost 1, with 13 bases in between. This CDR3 is built from 15 residues. The CDR3 sequence: CASSLERARNTEAFF. The CDR3 nucleotides read TGTGCCAGCAGCCTTGAGAGGGCCAGGAACACTGAAGCTTTCTTT.

The rearrangement links TRBV6-5 to TRBJ2-3; D is perhaps TRBD2 (5 bases). Germline V gene lookup returns CDR1 MNHEY and CDR2 SVGAGI. The CDR3 extends over 15 amino acids. V was pared by 2 bases and J by 0 bases, with 9 bases between. The CDR3 protein is CASSYEGRSTDTQYF. The CDR3 DNA is TGTGCCAGCAGTTACGAGGGCCGTAGCACAGATACGCAGTATTTT.

This clonotype was observed a handful of times. The chain recombines TRBV6-5 with TRBJ2-1; TRBD1 is a possible D gene (5 bases). The CDR3 spans 14 residues. V was trimmed by 5 bases and J by 7 bases, leaving 15 bases between them. Germline V CDR1 and CDR2: MNHEY, SVGAGI. CDR3 in amino acids: CASSPRRVRNEQFF. CDR3 nucleotide sequence: TGTGCCAGCAGTCCGCGCAGGGTTCGGAATGAGCAGTTCTTC.

CDR3 sequence: CASSGQTHYGYTF. The CDR3 DNA reads as TGTGCCAGCAGCGGCCAGACCCACTATGGCTACACCTTC. The gene calls are TRBV9 and TRBJ1-2; D is ambiguous. The CDR3 spans 13 residues. Trimming pared 3 bases from V and 3 bases from J, leaving 9 bases between. CDR1 is SGDLS, CDR2 YYNGEE, per germline. Based on the CDR3 plus reference TRBV9 and TRBJ1-2, the full variable domain is DSGVTQTPKHLITATGQRVTLRCSPRSGDLSVYWYQQSLDQGLQFLIQYYNGEERAKGNILERFSAQQFPDLHSELNLSSLELGDSALYFCASSGQTHYGYTFGSGTRLTVV.

The rearrangement uses TRBV6-5 and TRBJ1-5, with D unclear. The germline V gene encodes CDR1 MNHEY and CDR2 SVGAGI. The length of the CDR3 is 13 residues. The V gene lost 0 bases and the J gene lost 11 bases, with 11 bases spanning the gap. The CDR3 nucleotides are TGTGCCAGCAGTTACTCCCCCGAGGTGGCCCAGCATTTT. This encodes CASSYSPEVAQHF.

This clonotype was recorded a few times. The chain employs TRBV5-1 and TRBJ1-1; D is undetermined. Looked up from germline, CDR1 is SGHRS and CDR2 is YFSETQ. The CDR3 has 12 amino acids. V was cut by 5 bases and J by 4 bases, with 9 bases left in between. The CDR3 reads CASRRGGTEAFF. As DNA, the CDR3 is TGCGCCAGCAGGCGGGGTGGCACTGAAGCTTTCTTT.

This clonotype was picked up a small number of times. The genes are TRBV7-2 and TRBJ1-1, with D possibly being TRBD1 (5 bases). The CDR3 is made up of 15 amino acids. V lost 5 bases, J lost 0 bases, and 13 bases lay in between. Germline CDR1 is SGHTA and CDR2 is FQGNSA. The CDR3 loop reads CASSTRVGLNTEAFF. CDR3 DNA sequence: TGTGCCAGCAGCACTCGAGTGGGGCTGAACACTGAAGCTTTCTTT.

The V call is TRBV12-3 or TRBV12-4, the J call TRBJ2-3; TRBD1 or TRBD2 may be the D gene (5 bases each). CDR3 length: 15 amino acids. Trimming left V 5 bases short and J 4 bases short, with 16 bases between. CDR3 nucleotide sequence: TGTGCCAGCAGTACCCGATATCAGGGAGCAGATACGCAGTATTTT. This encodes CASSTRYQGADTQYF.

This clonotype was recorded at least ten times. J is TRBJ2-2 and V is TRBV20-1, with TRBD2 identical over 8 bases. The CDR3 totals 12 residues. V shed 3 bases and J 10 bases; nucleotides not matched to a gene: 4. Per germline, CDR1 DFQATT and CDR2 SNEGSKA (reference sequence). The CDR3 DNA sequence: TGCAGTGCTAGGGACGGGGGGGTGGAGCTGTTTTTT. Its translation is CSARDGGVELFF.

V gene TRBV12-3 or TRBV12-4 combines with J gene TRBJ2-5; no definite D call. This CDR3 is 13 amino acids long. Between the trimmed V and J ends, which lost 4 bases and 5 bases, there was a span of 11 bases. This CDR3 is CASSSENGETQYF. The DNA of the CDR3 is TGTGCCAGCAGTTCGGAGAACGGGGAGACCCAGTACTTC.

The chain has TRBV2 and TRBJ1-1; 8 bases fit TRBD1. The CDR3 runs to 14 residues. V shed 7 bases, J shed 0 bases, and the junction held 4 bases outside the gene matches. Germline V gene lookup returns CDR1 SNHLY and CDR2 FYNNEI. CDR3 region: CASMPGGLNTEAFF. For the CDR3, the DNA is TGTGCCAGCATGCCAGGGGGCTTGAACACTGAAGCTTTCTTT.

In this sample, this clonotype turned up once. V usage is TRBV4-3 and J usage is TRBJ1-2; 7 bases are shared with TRBD1. CDR3 length: 16 residues. V lost 4 bases to trimming and J lost 4 bases; unmatched junction nucleotides: 12. Germline lookup yields CDR1 LGHNA and CDR2 YSLEER. The CDR3 loop is CASSPKGQPLPYGYTF. DNA of the CDR3: TGCGCCAGCAGCCCTAAGGGACAGCCACTCCCCTATGGCTACACCTTC.